This TCR beta chain stems from a study of shared clonotypes between healthy human individuals. Points from the study as a whole: An expected dependence of interdonor clonotype sharing on sequencing depth was noted. Tissue TCR repertoires likely differ from these blood-only repertoires.

The repertoire was sequenced with immunoSEQ multiplex PCR; TCRdb's copy has only in-frame clones and lacks some. There are about 2.4 million clones in the sample; roughly 92% occur only once, and about 0.13% lies in the top ten. Comments on this clone: As yet, its antigen is unknown.

V lost 4 bases to trimming and J lost 7 bases, with 15 bases between them. From germline, CDR1 is SGHNT and CDR2 YYREEE (reference sequence). CDR3 length: 15 amino acids. V usage is TRBV5-4 and J usage is TRBJ1-6, with no clear D. The TCR originated in a man aged 18 to 29 in good health. Sequenced input: naive CD4+ T cells sorted from blood. Subset here: CD45RA+ positively selected. This CDR3 is CASSSRTEKNSPLHF. In DNA form, the CDR3 reads TGTGCCAGCAGCAGCCGGACGGAAAAGAATTCACCCCTCCACTTT.